The T cell receptor (beta chain) under discussion was sequenced for a study of blood T cell repertoires in COVID-19. Study as a whole: Samples of COVID-19 (acute and convalescent) were obtained from the United States, Italy and Spain. Sample material is recorded as cDNA or gDNA derived from T cells, B-cell-depleted T cells, or PBMCs.

Only in-frame clones appear in the TCRdb table, and some are missing; sequencing was by immunoSEQ multiplex PCR. The sample records 30,000 to 40,000 clones, 75% to 90% being singletons. V was pared by 3 bases and J by 2 bases, with 1 base of the junction left unmatched. Germline CDR1 SGHKS, CDR2 YYEKEE (reference sequence). CDR3 size: 15 residues. The clonotype originates from a man in his sixties with active COVID-19. The chain couples TRBV5-5 to TRBJ2-3; TRBD2 agrees at 12 bases. Sequences were obtained from peripheral blood. The CDR3 region has the DNA TGTGCCAGCAGCTGGACTAGCGGGGTCACAGATACGCAGTATTTT. Protein sequence: CASSWTSGVTDTQYF.